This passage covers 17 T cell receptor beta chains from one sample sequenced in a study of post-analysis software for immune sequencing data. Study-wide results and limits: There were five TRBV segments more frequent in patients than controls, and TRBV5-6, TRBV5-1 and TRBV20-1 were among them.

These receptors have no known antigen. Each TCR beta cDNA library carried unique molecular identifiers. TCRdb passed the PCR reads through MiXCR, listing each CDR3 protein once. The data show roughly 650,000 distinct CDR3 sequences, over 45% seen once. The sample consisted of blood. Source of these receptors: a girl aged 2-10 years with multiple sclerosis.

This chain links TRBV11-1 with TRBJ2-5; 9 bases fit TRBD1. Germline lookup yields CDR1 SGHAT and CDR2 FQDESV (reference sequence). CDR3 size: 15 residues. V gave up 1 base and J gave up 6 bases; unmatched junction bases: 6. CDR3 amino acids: CASSLGGTGLQTQYF. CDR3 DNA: TGTGCCAGCAGCTTAGGCGGGACAGGGTTGCAGACCCAGTACTTC.

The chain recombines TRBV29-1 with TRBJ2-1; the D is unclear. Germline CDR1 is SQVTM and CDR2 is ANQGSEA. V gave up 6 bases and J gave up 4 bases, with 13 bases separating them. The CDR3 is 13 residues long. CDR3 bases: TGCAGCGTGTCGTTGTCAGGTTACAATGAGCAGTTCTTC. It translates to CSVSLSGYNEQFF.

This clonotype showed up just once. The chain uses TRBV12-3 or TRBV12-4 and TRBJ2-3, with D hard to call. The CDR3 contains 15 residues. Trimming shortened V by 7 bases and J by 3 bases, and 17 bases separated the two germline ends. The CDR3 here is CASTERRVTTDTQYF. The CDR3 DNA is TGTGCCAGCACCGAACGAAGGGTGACAACAGATACGCAGTATTTT.

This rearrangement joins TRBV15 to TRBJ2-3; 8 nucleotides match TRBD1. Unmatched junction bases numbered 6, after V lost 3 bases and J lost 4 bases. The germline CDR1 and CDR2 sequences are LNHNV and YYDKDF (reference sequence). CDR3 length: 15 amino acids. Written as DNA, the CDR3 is TGTGCCACCAGCAGGACAGGGGATCCACCAGATACGCAGTATTTT. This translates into CATSRTGDPPDTQYF.

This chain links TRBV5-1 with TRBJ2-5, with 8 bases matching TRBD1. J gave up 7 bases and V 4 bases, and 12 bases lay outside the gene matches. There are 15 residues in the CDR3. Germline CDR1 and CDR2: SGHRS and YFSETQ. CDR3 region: CASSLNMGQGATQYF. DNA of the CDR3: TGCGCCAGCAGCCTCAATATGGGGCAGGGGGCGACCCAGTACTTC.

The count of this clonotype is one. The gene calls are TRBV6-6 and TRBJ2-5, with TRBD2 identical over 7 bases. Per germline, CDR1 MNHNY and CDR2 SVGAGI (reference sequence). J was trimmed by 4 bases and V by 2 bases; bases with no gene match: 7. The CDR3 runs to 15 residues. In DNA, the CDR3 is TGTGCCAGCAGTTACGTCGCGGGCGGGGGAGAGACCCAGTACTTC. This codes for CASSYVAGGGETQYF.

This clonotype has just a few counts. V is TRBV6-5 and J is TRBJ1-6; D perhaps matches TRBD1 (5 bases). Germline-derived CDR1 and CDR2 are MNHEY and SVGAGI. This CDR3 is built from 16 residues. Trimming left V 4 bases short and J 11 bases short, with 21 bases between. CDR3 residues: CASSSEARGRWAPLHF. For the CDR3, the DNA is TGTGCCAGCAGTTCCGAAGCCCGGGGCAGGTGGGCACCCCTCCACTTT.

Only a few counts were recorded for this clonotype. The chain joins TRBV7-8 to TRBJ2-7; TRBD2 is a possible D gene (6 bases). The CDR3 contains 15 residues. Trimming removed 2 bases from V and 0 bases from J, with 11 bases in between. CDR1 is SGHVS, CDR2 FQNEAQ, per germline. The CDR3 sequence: CASSLNSGSSYEQYF. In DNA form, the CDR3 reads TGTGCCAGCAGCTTAAATAGCGGTAGCTCCTACGAGCAGTACTTC. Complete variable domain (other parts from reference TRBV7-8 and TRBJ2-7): GAGVSQSPRYKVAKRGQDVALRCDPISGHVSLFWYQQALGQGPEFLTYFQNEAQLDKSGLPSDRFFAERPEGSVSTLKIQRTQQEDSAVYLCASSLNSGSSYEQYFGPGTRLTVT.

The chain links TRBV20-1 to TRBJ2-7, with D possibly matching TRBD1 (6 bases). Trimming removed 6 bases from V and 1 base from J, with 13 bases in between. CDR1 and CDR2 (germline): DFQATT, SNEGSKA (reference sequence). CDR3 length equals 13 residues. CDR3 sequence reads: CSAKGGISYEQYF. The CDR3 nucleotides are TGCAGTGCAAAAGGGGGTATATCCTACGAGCAGTACTTC.

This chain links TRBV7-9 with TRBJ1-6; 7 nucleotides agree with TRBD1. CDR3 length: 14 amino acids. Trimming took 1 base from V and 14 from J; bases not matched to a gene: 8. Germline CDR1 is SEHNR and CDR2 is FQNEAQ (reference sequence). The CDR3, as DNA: TGTGCCAGCAGCTTAGAAGGCGACAGGGATACCCTCCACTTT. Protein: CASSLEGDRDTLHF.

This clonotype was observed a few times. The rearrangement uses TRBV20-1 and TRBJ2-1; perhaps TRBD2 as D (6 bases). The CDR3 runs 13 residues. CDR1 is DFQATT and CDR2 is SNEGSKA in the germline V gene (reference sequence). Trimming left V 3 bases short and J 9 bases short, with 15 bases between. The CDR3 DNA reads TGCAGTGCTAGGACTCGGGGCGGGACTGAGCAGTTCTTC. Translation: CSARTRGGTEQFF.

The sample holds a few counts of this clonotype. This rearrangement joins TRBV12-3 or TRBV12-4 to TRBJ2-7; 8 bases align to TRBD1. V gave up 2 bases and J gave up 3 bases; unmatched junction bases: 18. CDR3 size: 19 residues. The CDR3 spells CASSLSPGGLDRAGYEQYF. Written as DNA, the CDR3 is TGTGCCAGCAGTTTAAGTCCAGGGGGCTTGGACCGAGCCGGCTACGAGCAGTACTTC.

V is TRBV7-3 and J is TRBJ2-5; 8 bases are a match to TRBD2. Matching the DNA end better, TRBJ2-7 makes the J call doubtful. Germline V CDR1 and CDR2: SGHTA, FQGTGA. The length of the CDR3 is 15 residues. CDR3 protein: CASSSGGAGGYEQYF. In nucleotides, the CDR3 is TGTGCCAGCAGCTCCGGGGGGGCGGGAGGATACGAGCAGTACTTC.

In DNA form, the CDR3 reads TGTGCCAGCACCAACGCGCCGCGGGATGAAAAACTGTTTTTT. Translation gives CASTNAPRDEKLFF. This sequence joins TRBV2 and TRBJ1-4; no clear D. V gave up 7 bases and J gave up 6 bases, with 15 bases separating them. This CDR3 has 14 amino acids. Germline values: CDR1 SNHLY, CDR2 FYNNEI.

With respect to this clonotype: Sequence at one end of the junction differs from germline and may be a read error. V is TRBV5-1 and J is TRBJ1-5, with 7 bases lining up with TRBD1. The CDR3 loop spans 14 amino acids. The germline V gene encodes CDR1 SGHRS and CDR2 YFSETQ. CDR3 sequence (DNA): TGCGCCAGCAGCCTCCAGGGGGGGAATCAGCCCCGGCATTTT. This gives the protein CASSLQGGNQPRHF.

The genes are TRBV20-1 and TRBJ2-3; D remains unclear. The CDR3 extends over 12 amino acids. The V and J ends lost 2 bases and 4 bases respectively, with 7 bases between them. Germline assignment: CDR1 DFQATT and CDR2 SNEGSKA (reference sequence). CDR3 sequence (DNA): TGCAGTGCTAGATCTCTAGCAGATACGCAGTATTTT. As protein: CSARSLADTQYF.

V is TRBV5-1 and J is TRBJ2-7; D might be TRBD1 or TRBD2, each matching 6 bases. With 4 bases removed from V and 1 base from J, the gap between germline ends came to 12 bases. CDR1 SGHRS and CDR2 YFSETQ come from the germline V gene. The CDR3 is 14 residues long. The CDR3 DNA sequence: TGCGCCAGCAGCGCGGGACACACATCCTACGAGCAGTACTTC. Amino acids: CASSAGHTSYEQYF.